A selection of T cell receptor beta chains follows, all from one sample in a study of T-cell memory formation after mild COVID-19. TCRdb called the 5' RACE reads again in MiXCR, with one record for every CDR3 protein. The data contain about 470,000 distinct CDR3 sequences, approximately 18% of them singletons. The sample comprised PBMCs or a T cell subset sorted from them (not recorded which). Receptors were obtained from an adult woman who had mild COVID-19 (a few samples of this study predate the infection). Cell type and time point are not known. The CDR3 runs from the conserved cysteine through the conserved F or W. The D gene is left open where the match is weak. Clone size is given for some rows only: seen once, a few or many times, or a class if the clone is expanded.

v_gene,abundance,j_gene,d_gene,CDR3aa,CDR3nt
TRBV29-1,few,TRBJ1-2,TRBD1,CSVEAVYDRAKGGGYTF,TGCAGCGTTGAGGCCGTATACGACAGGGCCAAAGGGGGTGGCTACACCTTC
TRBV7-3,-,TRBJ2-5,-,CASSNGVLKTQYF,TGTGCCAGCAGCAACGGCGTTTTGAAGACCCAGTACTTC
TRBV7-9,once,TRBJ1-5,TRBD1,CASSLVGQGNQPQHF,TGTGCCAGCAGCTTAGTGGGACAGGGAAATCAGCCCCAGCATTTT
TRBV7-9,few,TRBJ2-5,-,CASSLGTMETQYF,TGTGCCAGCAGCTTAGGGACGATGGAGACCCAGTACTTC
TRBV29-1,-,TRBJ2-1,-,CSVEDKFNEQFF,TGCAGCGTTGAAGACAAGTTCAATGAGCAGTTCTTC
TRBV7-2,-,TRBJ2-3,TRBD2,CASSLETFLAAGVDTQYF,TGTGCCAGCAGCTTAGAGACCTTTCTAGCGGCAGGCGTGGATACGCAGTATTTT
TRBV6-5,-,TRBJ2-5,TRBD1,CASSYSQGARETQYF,TGTGCCAGCAGTTATTCACAGGGGGCTAGAGAGACCCAGTACTTC
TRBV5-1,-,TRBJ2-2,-,CASSLEARSVTGELFF,TGCGCCAGCAGCTTGGAGGCTAGATCGGTCACCGGGGAGCTGTTTTTT
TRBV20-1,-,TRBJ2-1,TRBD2,CSAVTFRDRTFSGREYNEQFF,TGCAGTGCTGTTACCTTCCGGGACAGAACTTTCAGCGGGAGGGAATACAATGAGCAGTTCTTC
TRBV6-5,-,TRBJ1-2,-,CASSYSIVGGSYGYTF,TGTGCCAGCAGTTACTCGATAGTGGGTGGGAGCTATGGCTACACCTTC
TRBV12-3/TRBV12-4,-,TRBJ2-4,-,CASSPGGSLNIQYF,TGTGCCAGCAGTCCCGGAGGGTCCTTAAACATTCAGTACTTC
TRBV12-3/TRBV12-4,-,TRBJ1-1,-,CASTKRNTEAFF,TGTGCCAGCACCAAACGGAACACTGAAGCTTTCTTT
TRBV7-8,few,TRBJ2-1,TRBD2,CASSPSGLAGGNEQFF,TGTGCCAGCAGCCCATCCGGACTAGCGGGGGGAAATGAGCAGTTCTTC
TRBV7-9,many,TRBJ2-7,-,CASSLNSGGYNEQYF,TGTGCCAGCAGCTTAAACTCGGGGGGCTACAACGAGCAGTACTTC
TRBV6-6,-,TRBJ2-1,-,CASRYEWASYNEQFF,TGTGCCAGCAGGTATGAGTGGGCCTCCTACAATGAGCAGTTCTTC
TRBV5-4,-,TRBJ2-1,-,CASSANRDEQFF,TGTGCCAGCAGCGCGAACAGGGATGAGCAGTTCTTC
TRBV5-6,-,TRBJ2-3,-,CASSSVDTQYF,TGTGCCAGCAGCTCCGTTGATACGCAGTATTTT
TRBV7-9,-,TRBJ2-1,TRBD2,CASSLGGLAVVITYNEQFF,TGTGCCAGCAGCCTAGGGGGACTAGCGGTCGTAATTACCTACAATGAGCAGTTCTTC
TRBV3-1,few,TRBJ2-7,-,CASSLRSGVYEQYF,TGTGCCAGCAGCCTCAGGTCAGGGGTTTACGAGCAGTACTTC
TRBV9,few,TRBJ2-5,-,CASSVGAGPLRETQYF,TGTGCCAGCAGCGTAGGGGCAGGGCCCTTGCGGGAGACCCAGTACTTC
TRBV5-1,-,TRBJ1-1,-,CASRRDGMNTEAFF,TGCGCCAGCAGAAGGGACGGTATGAACACTGAAGCTTTCTTT
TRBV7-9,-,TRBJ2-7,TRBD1,CASSLTGDSYEQYF,TGTGCCAGCAGCCTTACAGGGGATTCCTACGAGCAGTACTTC
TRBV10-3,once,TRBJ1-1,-,CAISDQVNTEAFF,TGTGCCATCAGCGATCAGGTGAACACTGAAGCTTTCTTT
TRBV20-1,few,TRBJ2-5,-,CSASGRLETQYF,TGCAGTGCCTCAGGGAGGCTGGAGACCCAGTACTTC
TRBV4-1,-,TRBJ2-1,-,CASSQDRPGYEQFF,TGCGCCAGCAGCCAAGATAGGCCAGGATATGAGCAGTTCTTC
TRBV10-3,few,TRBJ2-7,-,CAISGKGSSYEQYF,TGTGCCATCAGTGGTAAGGGGAGCTCCTACGAGCAGTACTTC
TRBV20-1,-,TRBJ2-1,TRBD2,CSARSSGTSVGNEQFF,TGCAGTGCTAGATCATCCGGGACTAGCGTCGGCAATGAGCAGTTCTTC
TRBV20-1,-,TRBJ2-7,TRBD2,CSAHSGRQTYEQYF,TGCAGTGCGCATAGCGGGAGGCAGACCTACGAGCAGTACTTC
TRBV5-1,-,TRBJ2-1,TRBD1,CASSWGQGYDEQFF,TGCGCCAGCAGCTGGGGACAGGGGTACGATGAGCAGTTCTTC
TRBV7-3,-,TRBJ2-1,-,CASSFAGAGEQFF,TGTGCCAGCAGCTTTGCAGGGGCTGGTGAGCAGTTCTTC
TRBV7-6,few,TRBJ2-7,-,CASSALVRDRYTEQYF,TGTGCCAGCAGCGCCTTGGTAAGGGACCGCTATACCGAGCAGTACTTC
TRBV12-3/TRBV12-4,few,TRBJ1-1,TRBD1,CASSWDRGRNTEAFF,TGTGCCAGCAGTTGGGACAGGGGAAGGAACACTGAAGCTTTCTTT
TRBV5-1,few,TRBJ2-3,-,CASSLSPPQSTDTQYF,TGCGCCAGCAGCTTGTCGCCCCCTCAAAGCACAGATACGCAGTATTTT
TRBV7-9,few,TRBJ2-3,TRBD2,CASSSLTGTSFTDTQYF,TGTGCCAGCAGCTCACTTACCGGGACTAGCTTCACAGATACGCAGTATTTT
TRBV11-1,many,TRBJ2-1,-,CASSLGVMNEQFF,TGTGCCAGCAGCTTGGGAGTTATGAATGAGCAGTTCTTC
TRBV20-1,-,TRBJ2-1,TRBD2,CSAVTSGRAYAYNEQFF,TGCAGTGCTGTGACTAGCGGGAGGGCCTATGCCTACAATGAGCAGTTCTTC
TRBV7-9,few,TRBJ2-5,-,CASSLNSGTQETQYF,TGTGCCAGCAGCTTAAATTCTGGCACCCAAGAGACCCAGTACTTC
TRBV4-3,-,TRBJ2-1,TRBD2,CASSQDLLAGDNNEQFF,TGCGCCAGCAGCCAAGATTTGCTAGCGGGAGATAACAATGAGCAGTTCTTC
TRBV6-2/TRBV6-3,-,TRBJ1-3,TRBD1,CASTVTGNSGNTIYF,TGTGCCAGCACCGTGACAGGGAACTCTGGAAACACCATATATTTT
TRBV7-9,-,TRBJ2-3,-,CASSLVLGPDTQYF,TGTGCCAGCAGCTTAGTTCTGGGGCCGGATACGCAGTATTTT
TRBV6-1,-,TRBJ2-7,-,CASRATGVGEQYF,TGTGCCAGCAGGGCCACGGGGGTCGGCGAGCAGTACTTC
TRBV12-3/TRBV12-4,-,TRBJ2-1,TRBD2,CASSPLAGQIRSSYNEQFF,TGTGCCAGCAGTCCCCTAGCGGGGCAAATCCGAAGCTCCTACAATGAGCAGTTCTTC
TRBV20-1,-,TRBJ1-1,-,CSAPTVVNTEAFF,TGCAGTGCCCCAACGGTCGTGAACACTGAAGCTTTCTTT
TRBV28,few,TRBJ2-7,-,CASSQSGKNYEQYF,TGTGCCAGCAGCCAGTCGGGCAAAAACTACGAGCAGTACTTC
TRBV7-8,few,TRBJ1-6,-,CASRPRTGNSPLHF,TGTGCCAGCAGGCCCAGGACGGGCAATTCGCCCCTCCACTTT
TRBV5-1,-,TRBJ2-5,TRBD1,CASSALSGTGEETQYF,TGCGCCAGCAGCGCCCTATCCGGGACAGGTGAAGAGACCCAGTACTTC
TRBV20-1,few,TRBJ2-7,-,CSARYEQYF,TGCAGTGCCCGGTACGAGCAGTACTTC
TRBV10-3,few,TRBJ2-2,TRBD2,CAISGPAGSFGTGELFF,TGTGCCATCAGCGGTCCAGCGGGAAGCTTCGGCACCGGGGAGCTGTTTTTT
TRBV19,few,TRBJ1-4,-,CASRLRGEKLFF,TGTGCCAGCAGACTCCGGGGGGAAAAACTGTTTTTT
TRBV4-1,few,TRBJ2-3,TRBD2,CASSQVHGTSGAADTQYF,TGCGCCAGCAGCCAAGTACACGGGACTAGCGGGGCGGCAGATACGCAGTATTTT
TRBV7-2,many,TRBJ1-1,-,CASSPQTLQGTEAFF,TGTGCCAGCAGCCCACAAACCCTACAGGGAACTGAAGCTTTCTTT
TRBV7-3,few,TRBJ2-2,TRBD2,CASSLAGVANTGELFF,TGTGCCAGCAGCTTAGCGGGAGTGGCGAACACCGGGGAGCTGTTTTTT